The rows below give T cell receptor beta chains drawn from one sample of a study of CD4 and CD8 cells across lung adenocarcinoma regions. TCRdb used MiXCR to reprocess the PCR reads, holding one entry per CDR3 protein. The sample carries around 19,000 distinct CDR3 sequences, about half recorded once. Material for sequencing was CD8+ T cells from the center of a lung tumor. The receptor source for this set is a female donor with lung adenocarcinoma. The CD4 and CD8 labels of this study may be unreliable. Both conserved end residues are part of each CDR3. The order of the fields is CDR3 DNA, CDR3 protein, V gene, D gene, J gene, clone size. A D gene is named only where the DNA matches it firmly. Part of the rows lack a size; the others show once, few, many or a class for expanded clones.

TGTGCCAGCGGGGGGTGTGTAGAAAACATTCAGTACTTC | CASGGCVENIQYF | TRBV27 | . | TRBJ2-4 | .
TGTGCCAGCACCAAATGGAGAGAGACGCAGTATTTC | CASTKWRETQYF | TRBV6-1 | . | TRBJ2-5 | .
TGTGCCAGCAGTCTCTTTGCGCGGGGGATCCTGGGGGCACAAGAGACCCAGTACTTC | CASSLFARGILGAQETQYF | TRBV27 | . | TRBJ2-5 | .
TGCGCCAGCAGCGTGGGGCACGGGGACAGGGACACAGAGACGCAGTACTTC | CASSVGHGDRDTETQYF | TRBV5-1 | TRBD1 | TRBJ2-5 | .
TGTGCCAGCAGGGGACAGGGGGGTAACGGGTCCTACAATGAGCAGTTCTTC | CASRGQGGNGSYNEQFF | TRBV6-1 | TRBD1 | TRBJ2-1 | .
TGTGCCAGCAGCAAGACAGGGAGCTCCTACGAGCAGTACTTC | CASSKTGSSYEQYF | TRBV6-1 | TRBD1 | TRBJ2-7 | .
TGCGGCAGCAGTGAAGGGACTAAAAATGAGCAGTTTTTT | CGSSEGTKNEQFF | TRBV10-1 | TRBD2 | TRBJ2-1 | .
TGTGCCAGCAGGAGGATGGGACAGGGGTTCAATGAGCAGTTCTTC | CASRRMGQGFNEQFF | TRBV6-6 | TRBD1 | TRBJ2-1 | medium-sized
TGTGCCAGCAGTCCGGACGGAGGGGGGCATGGCACAGAGACGCAGTATTTT | CASSPDGGGHGTETQYF | TRBV27 | . | TRBJ2-3 | .
TGTGCCAGCAGTCCTGGGGGGGGCAGGGGGCGGTTCCACGAGCAGTACTTC | CASSPGGGRGRFHEQYF | TRBV27 | . | TRBJ2-7 | .
TGTGCCAGCAGCCGAACTAGCGGGGCCCACGAGACCCAGTACTTC | CASSRTSGAHETQYF | TRBV6-1 | TRBD2 | TRBJ2-5 | many
TGCGCCAGCAGTCAATCTTGGCAGAACGACAATGAGCAGTTCTTC | CASSQSWQNDNEQFF | TRBV23-1 | . | TRBJ2-1 | many
TGTGCCAGCAGTTACTCTGACTTGAACACCGGGGAGCTGTTTTTT | CASSYSDLNTGELFF | TRBV6-5 | . | TRBJ2-2 | .
TGTGCCAGCAGCCCCGGACAGGGGGCGCAGACCGAGCAGTACTTC | CASSPGQGAQTEQYF | TRBV6-1 | TRBD1 | TRBJ2-7 | .
TGTGCCTGCGGGGGGCTCGGGGGCAGGGACCAAGAGACCCAGTACTTC | CACGGLGGRDQETQYF | TRBV6-1 | TRBD2 | TRBJ2-5 | .
TGTGCCAGCAGCGTAAGGCTAGCGGGCTGGGGGTCCTACAATGAGCAGTTCTTC | CASSVRLAGWGSYNEQFF | TRBV9 | TRBD2 | TRBJ2-1 | .
TGTGCCAGCAGTTCGGGACTTGGGGGCACTTACCCAGATACCCAGTACTTC | CASSSGLGGTYPDTQYF | TRBV27 | . | TRBJ2-5 | .
TGTGTCAGCAGCCAGGGACAGGAAGAGACCCAGTTCTTC | CVSSQGQEETQFF | TRBV11-3 | TRBD1 | TRBJ2-1 | .
TGTGCCAGCAGCCAAGCGAGCTCCTACAATGAGCAGTTCTTC | CASSQASSYNEQFF | TRBV3-1 | . | TRBJ2-1 | .
TGTGCCAGCAGTAAAACTTGGACTAGCGGGAGGACAGATACGCAGTATTTT | CASSKTWTSGRTDTQYF | TRBV6-4 | TRBD2 | TRBJ2-3 | .
TGTGCCAGCATATGGTCTTCAGGCCCAGAGACGCAGTATTTC | CASIWSSGPETQYF | TRBV6-1 | . | TRBJ2-3 | .
TGTGCCAGCAGTCCCACTAATTACAATGAGCAGTTCTTC | CASSPTNYNEQFF | TRBV27 | . | TRBJ2-1 | many
TGTGCCAGTTTCCCAGGAGGGGGCACAGATACGCAGTATTTT | CASFPGGGTDTQYF | TRBV6-1 | . | TRBJ2-3 | .